In its sample, the clone carrying this T cell receptor beta chain was seen a few times. Its target is not known. The CDR3 covers 17 residues. Germline assignment: CDR1 SGHDN and CDR2 FVKESK. J was trimmed by 6 bases and V by 3 bases; bases with no gene match: 12. In the PCR, 60 Vbeta and 13 Jbeta primers were used. Using immunoSEQ multiplex PCR, the repertoire was profiled, and TCRdb retains in-frame clones only, with some absent. The sample holds some 40,000 clones; about 80% are singletons and the top ten take approximately 10%. This record comes from a study of cytomegalovirus exposure and HLA in healthy donors. Overall study: Among over 300 genotyped donors, more than 65% fell in the Caucasian-associated ancestry cluster.

The study, taken as a whole, reports: There were several of the most significant clusters that appeared linked to common viral pathogens in a later analysis.

The TCR sequence derives from a young woman in good health and CMV-seropositive. Sequencing input: PBMCs. The rearrangement links TRBV14 to TRBJ2-7; the match to TRBD2 covers 12 bases. This CDR3 reads CASSHTRTSGTTGEQYF. CDR3 coding DNA: TGTGCCAGCAGCCACACACGGACTAGCGGGACTACAGGCGAGCAGTACTTC. Looking up the rest from reference TRBV14 and TRBJ2-7 gives the full variable domain: EAGVTQFPSHSVIEKGQTVTLRCDPISGHDNLYWYRRVMGKEIKFLLHFVKESKQDESGMPNNRFLAERTGGTYSTLKVQPAELEDSGVYFCASSHTRTSGTTGEQYFGPGTRLTVT.